A single sample gave rise to the 30 T cell receptor beta chains below, sequenced in a study of T cells in Graves' hyperthyroidism and ophthalmopathy. TCR beta CDR3 sequences were amplified from RNA transcripts. TCR CDR3 regions were first amplified by RT-PCR with HTBI primers. TCRdb re-analysed the multiplex PCR reads in MiXCR, keeping a single row per CDR3 protein. The sample contains about 360,000 distinct CDR3 sequences, less than 15% of which appear only once. The sample was blood. All receptors come from a woman between 18 and 29 years old with Graves' hyperthyroidism.

This clonotype was counted ten times or more. CDR3 region: CASNSGGTRNTIYF. The CDR3 coding sequence is TGTGCCAGCAACTCTGGGGGGACCCGAAACACCATATATTTT. The chain recombines TRBV18 with TRBJ1-3; D possibly corresponds to TRBD1 (5 bases). V was trimmed by 8 bases and J by 5 bases, leaving 16 bases between them. The CDR3 is 14 amino acids. Germline V gives CDR1 KGHSH, CDR2 LQKENI.

The chain uses TRBV7-2 and TRBJ2-1; TRBD2 agrees at 10 bases. The CDR3 contains 15 residues. Trimming at V came to 3 bases and at J to 9 bases, leaving 8 bases not matched to a gene. CDR1 is SGHTA, CDR2 FQGNSA, per germline. CDR3 residues: CASSFKAGGPSEQFF. DNA for the CDR3: TGTGCCAGCAGCTTCAAAGCGGGAGGGCCAAGTGAGCAGTTCTTC.

The gene calls are TRBV10-3 and TRBJ2-7, with 8 bases matching TRBD1. Germline V lookup: CDR1 ENHRY, CDR2 SYGVKD. This CDR3 contains 12 residues. Unmatched junction bases numbered 5, after V lost 8 bases and J lost 5 bases. The CDR3 sequence: CAIRGTGDEQYF. The DNA of the CDR3 is TGTGCCATCCGCGGGACAGGTGACGAGCAGTACTTC.

This clonotype was observed a single time. The V gene is TRBV5-8, the J gene TRBJ2-5; a weak D match, TRBD2 (6 bases). Germline-derived CDR1 and CDR2 are SGHTS and YDEGEE. Trimming removed 5 bases at V and 2 bases at J, with 13 bases between. The length of the CDR3 is 14 residues. CDR3 amino acids: CASSFLSGQETQYF. DNA of the CDR3: TGTGCCAGCAGTTTCCTTAGCGGACAAGAGACCCAGTACTTC.

This clonotype was recorded many times. V gene TRBV28 combines with J gene TRBJ1-2; D is possibly TRBD1 (5 bases). V lost 4 bases and J 4 bases, leaving 13 bases between the germline ends. There are 14 residues in the CDR3. The germline V gene has CDR1 MDHEN and CDR2 SYDVKM. CDR3 sequence (DNA): TGTGCCAGCAGTTCGGGACCGAGAGTCTATGGCTACACCTTC. The encoded protein is CASSSGPRVYGYTF.

This clonotype was detected only once. CDR3 in amino acids: CASSLWRGAHYNEQFF. The DNA for the CDR3 is TGTGCCAGCAGTTTGTGGCGGGGGGCCCATTACAATGAGCAGTTCTTC. The rearrangement joins TRBV27 to TRBJ2-1, with 8 bases identical to TRBD2. Germline V CDR1 and CDR2: MNHEY, SMNVEV (reference sequence). V lost 3 bases, J lost 4 bases, and 8 bases stayed unmatched. This CDR3 has 16 residues.

This clonotype showed up many times. The V call is TRBV7-2, the J call TRBJ1-4; D unresolved. The CDR3 has 14 residues. Germline lookup yields CDR1 SGHTA and CDR2 FQGNSA. Trimming took off 3 bases at V and 6 bases at J, with 11 bases between the two ends. Here the CDR3 reads CASSFQATHEKLFF. CDR3 in DNA: TGTGCCAGCAGCTTCCAGGCTACGCATGAAAAACTGTTTTTT.

The chain carries TRBV5-1 and TRBJ1-4, with a possible D match to TRBD1 (5 bases). Germline V gives CDR1 SGHRS, CDR2 YFSETQ. V was clipped by 5 bases and J by 10 bases, with 15 bases between them. The CDR3 totals 13 residues. CDR3 sequence (DNA): TGCGCCAGCAGGCCTGCAGCGGGGGGAAAACTGTTTTTT. This sequence encodes CASRPAAGGKLFF.

This clonotype appeared a few times. This sequence joins TRBV19 and TRBJ1-1; no clear D gene. The CDR3 has 14 amino acids. The ends were cut back, 3 bases at V and 5 bases at J, with 13 bases in the middle. Germline loops: CDR1 LNHDA, CDR2 SQIVND (reference sequence). This CDR3 is CASSIEGGGTEAFF. The CDR3 coding sequence is TGTGCCAGTAGTATCGAGGGAGGAGGGACTGAAGCTTTCTTT.

This clonotype showed up just a few times. V is TRBV27 and J is TRBJ1-2; no reliable D call. The length of the CDR3 is 17 residues. Germline V CDR1 and CDR2: MNHEY, SMNVEV (reference sequence). Deletions cut 2 bases from V and 4 bases from J, with 20 bases between. CDR3 sequence: CASSLQGLRAGSYGYTF. The CDR3 DNA reads as TGTGCCAGCAGTTTACAAGGGTTAAGGGCAGGAAGCTATGGCTACACCTTC.

The V call is TRBV28, the J call TRBJ1-3; no definite D call. The length of the CDR3 is 15 residues. V lost 2 bases and J lost 3, with 11 bases in between. In germline, CDR1 is MDHEN, CDR2 SYDVKM. CDR3 protein: CASSLGPLGGNTIYF. CDR3 bases: TGTGCCAGCAGTTTAGGCCCGTTGGGTGGAAACACCATATATTTT.

This clonotype was counted ten times or more. The V call is TRBV20-1, the J call TRBJ2-3; D uncertain. CDR1 DFQATT and CDR2 SNEGSKA come from the germline V gene (reference sequence). V was shortened by 6 bases and J by 2 bases, with 3 bases between the two germline ends. This CDR3 has 10 residues. As DNA, the CDR3 is TGCAGTGCATACACAGATACGCAGTATTTT. Translation gives CSAYTDTQYF.

This clonotype appeared many times. V is TRBV28 and J is TRBJ2-7, with TRBD2 identical over 12 bases. Trimming removed 3 bases from V and 3 bases from J; junction bases left unmatched: 3. This CDR3 is built from 15 residues. CDR1 MDHEN and CDR2 SYDVKM come from the germline V gene. The CDR3 sequence is CASSFGLAGYYEQYF. The CDR3 DNA reads TGTGCCAGCAGTTTCGGACTAGCGGGGTACTACGAGCAGTACTTC.

The CDR3 loop reads CASSPRTSGGGGEQFF. The CDR3, as DNA: TGTGCCAGCAGTCCTCGGACTAGCGGGGGAGGGGGTGAGCAGTTCTTC. The rearrangement links TRBV6-1 to TRBJ2-1; 13 bases fit TRBD2. The CDR3 loop spans 16 amino acids. V was clipped by 5 bases and J by 9 bases; unmatched bases: 10. Germline CDR1 MNHNS, CDR2 SASEGT.

This clonotype appeared many times. This sequence joins TRBV27 and TRBJ1-5; 9 nucleotides agree with TRBD1. The J segment lost 6 bases and the V segment lost 1 base, leaving 10 bases of the junction unmatched. The germline V gene has CDR1 MNHEY and CDR2 SMNVEV (reference sequence). This CDR3 is 17 amino acids long. The CDR3 nucleotides read TGTGCCAGCAGTTTATGGGGACAGGGCCAGGGTGGTCAGCCCCAGCATTTT. Translated: CASSLWGQGQGGQPQHF.

This clonotype was detected many times. The chain carries TRBV7-2 and TRBJ2-1, with 8 positions matching TRBD2. With 1 base clipped from V and 9 bases from J, the junction kept 8 bases outside the gene matches. The CDR3 covers 15 residues. CDR1 is SGHTA, CDR2 FQGNSA, per germline. CDR3 amino acids: CASSLEGLAGFEQFF. The DNA of the CDR3 is TGTGCCAGCAGCTTAGAGGGGTTAGCGGGATTTGAGCAGTTCTTC.

This clonotype occurred a few times. The chain is built from TRBV6-1 and TRBJ2-3; possible D gene TRBD1, 5 bases. Trimming took off 6 bases at V and 6 bases at J, with 16 bases between the two ends. Germline assignment: CDR1 MNHNS and CDR2 SASEGT. CDR3 length: 14 residues. The CDR3 protein is CASSRGQTADTQYF. CDR3 in DNA: TGTGCCAGCAGCCGCGGACAAACGGCGGATACGCAGTATTTT.

This clonotype was seen repeatedly, ten times or more. This chain links TRBV7-8 with TRBJ1-1; weak D call: TRBD1 (6 bases). V lost 5 bases and J lost 1, with 11 bases in between. The CDR3 consists of 14 residues. The germline gives CDR1 SGHVS, CDR2 FQNEAQ. DNA of the CDR3: TGTGCCAGCAGCCCCGCGGACAGGAACACTGAAGCTTTCTTT. Residues: CASSPADRNTEAFF.

This clonotype was found many times. V usage is TRBV10-3 and J usage is TRBJ2-7; D may be TRBD1 (5 bases). With 0 bases removed from V and 6 bases from J, the gap between germline ends came to 9 bases. The CDR3 spans 13 residues. Germline V lookup: CDR1 ENHRY, CDR2 SYGVKD. CDR3 region: CAISESIGAEQYF. The DNA for the CDR3 is TGTGCCATCAGTGAGTCGATAGGGGCCGAGCAGTACTTC.

This clonotype appeared a few times. V is TRBV3-1 and J is TRBJ1-6, with a tentative D call TRBD1 (6 bases). CDR1 and CDR2 (germline): LGHDT, YNNKEL (reference sequence). CDR3 length equals 16 residues. The V and J ends lost 4 bases and 4 bases respectively, with 14 bases between them. The CDR3 bases are TGTGCCAGCAGCCTCCATACAGGGCATTATAATTCACCCCTCCACTTT. It codes for CASSLHTGHYNSPLHF.

This clonotype was observed at least ten times. The chain links TRBV7-9 to TRBJ2-1, with D perhaps being TRBD1 or TRBD2 (5 bases each). From germline, CDR1 is SEHNR and CDR2 FQNEAQ (reference sequence). This CDR3 is 13 amino acids long. The germline V and J ends were trimmed by 5 bases and 6 bases, with 11 bases remaining between them. CDR3 bases: TGTGCCAGCAGCGCCGGGACGAGCAATGAGCAGTTCTTC. This encodes CASSAGTSNEQFF.

This clonotype showed up many times. The chain is built from TRBV5-1 and TRBJ2-6; possibly TRBD2 for D (5 bases). Trimming removed 7 bases at V and 4 bases at J, with 12 bases between. The germline V gene has CDR1 SGHRS and CDR2 YFSETQ. The CDR3 is made up of 14 amino acids. The CDR3 sequence is CASGLGTGANVLTF. The DNA for the CDR3 is TGCGCCAGCGGACTGGGAACAGGGGCCAACGTCCTGACTTTC.

There are many counts of this clonotype. The gene calls are TRBV3-1 and TRBJ2-4, with TRBD1 identical over 9 bases. This CDR3 is built from 17 residues. Germline values: CDR1 LGHDT, CDR2 YNNKEL (reference sequence). J lost 1 base, V lost 2 bases, and 6 bases had no gene match. CDR3 nucleotides: TGTGCCAGCAGCCAACGCGGGACAGGGAGGGCCAAAAACATTCAGTACTTC. Residues: CASSQRGTGRAKNIQYF. The variable domain in full, completed from reference TRBV3-1 and TRBJ2-4, reads DTAVSQTPKYLVTQMGNDKSIKCEQNLGHDTMYWYKQDSKKFLKIMFSYNNKELIINETVPNRFSPKSPDKAHLNLHINSLELGDSAVYFCASSQRGTGRAKNIQYFGAGTRLSVL.

The chain uses TRBV2 and TRBJ2-1, with TRBD1 as a possible D gene (6 bases). Trimming removed 5 bases from V and 4 bases from J, with 18 bases in between. The CDR3 has 16 amino acids. Germline lookup yields CDR1 SNHLY and CDR2 FYNNEI. CDR3 nucleotides: TGTGCCAGCAGTAGAACAGGGCTAACTAATTACAATGAGCAGTTCTTC. Translation gives CASSRTGLTNYNEQFF.

This clonotype has ten or more counts. The chain links TRBV11-3 to TRBJ2-2; 11 positions match TRBD2. Trimming removed 4 bases from V and 7 bases from J; junction bases left unmatched: 8. CDR1 SGHNT and CDR2 YENEEA come from the germline V gene. This CDR3 spans 16 amino acids. CDR3 in amino acids: CASSSGTSGSGGELFF. CDR3 coding DNA: TGTGCCAGCAGCTCCGGGACTAGCGGCTCGGGCGGGGAGCTGTTTTTT.

This clonotype was found a few times. V gene TRBV9 combines with J gene TRBJ2-2; D tentatively reads TRBD1 or TRBD2 (6 bases each). The germline CDR1 and CDR2 sequences are SGDLS and YYNGEE. Deletions cut 0 bases from V and 3 bases from J, with 9 bases between. The CDR3 is 15 residues long. For the CDR3, the DNA is TGTGCCAGCAGCGTAGGAGGGGGGTACACCGGGGAGCTGTTTTTT. It yields the protein CASSVGGGYTGELFF.

This clonotype was found many times. The rearrangement joins TRBV28 to TRBJ2-7, with D possibly matching TRBD1 (6 bases). Deletions cut 3 bases from V and 3 bases from J, with 15 bases between. The CDR3 loop spans 15 amino acids. Germline V gene lookup returns CDR1 MDHEN and CDR2 SYDVKM. CDR3 region: CASSFLVAGDYEQYF. The CDR3 bases are TGTGCCAGCAGTTTTCTGGTGGCAGGGGACTACGAGCAGTACTTC.

This clonotype was observed many times. This rearrangement joins TRBV12-3 or TRBV12-4 to TRBJ2-1, with D possibly matching TRBD2 (6 bases). The CDR3 runs to 14 residues. V lost 7 bases and J lost 2, with 12 bases in between. CDR3 nucleotide sequence: TGTGCCAGCACTTGGGACTCTGCCTACAATGAGCAGTTCTTC. Amino acids: CASTWDSAYNEQFF.

This clonotype was seen at least ten times. This chain connects TRBV7-3 to TRBJ2-3, with 8 bases matching TRBD2. This CDR3 is 15 amino acids long. Per the germline V gene, CDR1 is SGHTA and CDR2 is FQGTGA. With 2 bases clipped from V and 5 bases from J, the junction kept 6 bases outside the gene matches. For the CDR3, the DNA is TGTGCCAGCAGCTTAGCGGGGGGATTTTTAGATACGCAGTATTTT. Residues: CASSLAGGFLDTQYF.

This clonotype has at least ten counts. V and J are TRBV5-1 and TRBJ2-1, with D possibly being TRBD1 (5 bases). V was pared by 0 bases and J by 4 bases, with 8 bases between. This CDR3 spans 14 amino acids. The germline V gene encodes CDR1 SGHRS and CDR2 YFSETQ. CDR3 region: CASSLGRGYNEQFF. The CDR3 region has the DNA TGCGCCAGCAGCTTGGGAAGGGGATACAATGAGCAGTTCTTC.